These 26 T cell receptor beta chains were sequenced from one sample in a study of identifying expanded T cells in peripheral blood. The protocol was immunoSEQ multiplex PCR, while the TCRdb copy is restricted to in-frame clones and leaves out a portion. Of about 90,000 clones listed, approximately 86% are singletons. The sample consisted of blood. The origin of the receptors is a person aged 18 to 75 in good health.

The chain recombines TRBV6-1 with TRBJ1-1; a possible D gene is TRBD1 (6 bases). The V and J ends lost 8 bases and 3 bases respectively, with 13 bases between them. Germline lookup yields CDR1 MNHNS and CDR2 SASEGT. The CDR3 length is 13 residues. CDR3 loop: CASVDRPYTEAFF. The CDR3 nucleotides are TGTGCCAGCGTGGACAGACCGTACACTGAAGCTTTCTTT.

The V gene is TRBV7-9, the J gene TRBJ2-7, with unresolved D. CDR1 is SEHNR and CDR2 is FQNEAQ in the germline V gene (reference sequence). V was pared by 5 bases and J by 7 bases, with 12 bases between. CDR3 length: 12 residues. CDR3 nucleotides: TGTGCCAGCAGCCCTCAGCCCGGGGAGCAGTACTTC. Amino acids: CASSPQPGEQYF.

CDR3 nucleotide sequence: TGTGCCAGTAGTATAGGACAGGGAGCCCCGCTCCCCAAAACTGAAGCTTTCTTT. It is translated as CASSIGQGAPLPKTEAFF. This chain uses TRBV19 with TRBJ1-1; TRBD1 agrees at 7 bases. CDR3 size: 18 residues. Trimming at V came to 1 base and at J to 5 bases, leaving 16 bases not matched to a gene. The germline gives CDR1 LNHDA, CDR2 SQIVND (reference sequence).

J is TRBJ1-3 and V is TRBV7-8; no definite D call. CDR3 length equals 12 residues. Between the trimmed V and J ends, which lost 6 bases and 2 bases, there was a span of 5 bases. Germline V CDR1 and CDR2: SGHVS, FQNEAQ. CDR3 in DNA: TGTGCCAGCAGACAACCTGGAAACACCATATATTTT. Protein sequence: CASRQPGNTIYF.

The rearrangement uses TRBV30 and TRBJ1-2; tentatively, D is TRBD1 (6 bases). The germline V and J ends were trimmed by 8 bases and 7 bases, with 17 bases remaining between them. Germline V lookup: CDR1 GTSNPN, CDR2 SVGIG (reference sequence). The CDR3 has 12 amino acids. As DNA, the CDR3 is TGTGCCCAGTCCAGGGGCAGGGGTGGCTACACCTTC. Amino acid sequence: CAQSRGRGGYTF.

This chain uses TRBV11-2 with TRBJ1-3, with a weak D call TRBD1 (5 bases). Trimming left V 4 bases short and J 0 bases short, with 13 bases between. The CDR3 is made up of 16 amino acids. Germline lookup yields CDR1 SGHAT and CDR2 FQNNGV. This CDR3 reads CASSSRDRNSGNTIYF. CDR3 nucleotides: TGTGCCAGCAGCTCCCGGGACCGTAACTCTGGAAACACCATATATTTT. Supplemented by reference TRBV11-2 and TRBJ1-3, the full variable domain reads EAGVAQSPRYKIIEKRQSVAFWCNPISGHATLYWYQQILGQGPKLLIQFQNNGVVDDSQLPKDRFSAERLKGVDSTLKIQPAKLEDSAVYLCASSSRDRNSGNTIYFGEGSWLTVV.

The chain recombines TRBV2 with TRBJ2-5; D may be TRBD1 (5 bases). The CDR3 covers 16 residues. The germline V and J ends were trimmed by 5 bases and 0 bases, with 16 bases remaining between them. The germline V gene has CDR1 SNHLY and CDR2 FYNNEI. The CDR3 DNA follows: TGTGCCAGCAGTACGAGATACAGGAGTCACCAAGAGACCCAGTACTTC. Its translation is CASSTRYRSHQETQYF.

The chain carries TRBV7-9 and TRBJ2-7, with a tentative D call TRBD2 (6 bases). Deletions cut 9 bases from V and 0 bases from J, with 15 bases between. This CDR3 has 14 amino acids. In germline, CDR1 is SEHNR, CDR2 FQNEAQ (reference sequence). CDR3 amino acids: CASGGILSSYEQYF. The CDR3 coding sequence is TGTGCCAGTGGGGGGATTCTCAGCTCCTACGAGCAGTACTTC.

The chain combines TRBV7-8 with TRBJ1-1; no firm D call. In germline, CDR1 is SGHVS, CDR2 FQNEAQ. Trimming pared 5 bases from V and 10 bases from J, leaving 17 bases between. The CDR3 spans 13 residues. CDR3 DNA: TGTGCCAGCAGCGGATTAGTCGGCCGTGCAGCTTTCTTT. Translated: CASSGLVGRAAFF.

The V gene is TRBV18, the J gene TRBJ1-4; TRBD1 aligns across 8 bases. The CDR3 is 13 amino acids. Germline V gene lookup returns CDR1 KGHSH and CDR2 LQKENI. The ends lost 9 bases at V and 7 bases at J; junction bases unmatched: 7. The CDR3 protein is CASSGQGSEKLFF. DNA for the CDR3: TGTGCCAGTTCAGGACAGGGAAGTGAAAAACTGTTTTTT.

CDR3 sequence (DNA): TGTGCCAGCAGGGGGGAGAAGGACTGGGGTATTAACACTGAAGCTTTCTTT. It is translated as CASRGEKDWGINTEAFF. The chain couples TRBV2 to TRBJ1-1; D may be TRBD1 (5 bases). Looked up from germline, CDR1 is SNHLY and CDR2 is FYNNEI. There are 17 residues in the CDR3. V was shortened by 6 bases and J by 2 bases, with 22 bases between the two germline ends.

V usage is TRBV7-9 and J usage is TRBJ2-7; D gene ambiguous. This CDR3 is 12 amino acids long. Deletions cut 1 base from V and 5 bases from J, with 6 bases between. Germline loops: CDR1 SEHNR, CDR2 FQNEAQ (reference sequence). The CDR3 nucleotides are TGTGCCAGCAGCTTAGGAGGACACGAGCAGTACTTC. Amino acids: CASSLGGHEQYF.

This clone was observed once. The gene calls are TRBV27 and TRBJ2-7; 9 bases agree with TRBD1. The CDR3 sequence is 13 residues long. The V segment lost 5 bases and the J segment 4 bases; nucleotides outside the gene matches: 3. Germline V lookup: CDR1 MNHEY, CDR2 SMNVEV (reference sequence). The CDR3 DNA follows: TGTGCCAGCAGTGTGGACAGGGGTTACGAGCAGTACTTC. Translation gives CASSVDRGYEQYF.

J is TRBJ1-6 and V is TRBV7-3, with D maybe TRBD1 (5 bases). The CDR3 is made up of 14 amino acids. Germline CDR1 reads SGHTA; CDR2 reads FQGTGA. V shed 5 bases and J shed 4 bases, with 9 bases lying between them. This CDR3 reads CASSVGEYNSPLHF. CDR3 DNA: TGTGCCAGCAGCGTAGGGGAGTATAATTCACCCCTCCACTTT.

The chain combines TRBV7-9 with TRBJ1-1, with unresolved D. The germline V gene encodes CDR1 SEHNR and CDR2 FQNEAQ (reference sequence). This CDR3 is 16 amino acids long. V lost 4 bases, J lost 6 bases, and 21 bases lay in between. The CDR3, as DNA: TGTGCCAGCAGCTCCCTCTCCCCCGGGGAGAGGGCTGAAGCTTTCTTT. Its translation: CASSSLSPGERAEAFF. Supplemented by reference TRBV7-9 and TRBJ1-1, the full variable domain reads DTGVSQNPRHKITKRGQNVTFRCDPISEHNRLYWYRQTLGQGPEFLTYFQNEAQLEKSRLLSDRFSAERPKGSFSTLEIQRTEQGDSAMYLCASSSLSPGERAEAFFGQGTRLTVV.

The CDR3 region is CASSLVLGENYGYTF. The DNA of the CDR3 is TGTGCCAGCAGCTTAGTACTGGGGGAAAACTATGGCTACACCTTC. The J gene is TRBJ1-2, the V gene TRBV7-9; tentative D call: TRBD1 (5 bases). This CDR3 region has 15 residues. Trimming took 1 base from V and 2 from J, leaving 11 bases between them. Germline CDR1 SEHNR, CDR2 FQNEAQ (reference sequence).

The genes are TRBV11-3 and TRBJ2-2; D call uncertain. CDR1 and CDR2 from the germline V gene are SGHNT and YENEEA. Trimming stripped 6 bases from V and 3 bases from J, with 8 bases between. CDR3 length equals 13 residues. CDR3 nucleotides: TGTGCCAGCAGACTTACGGACACCGGGGAGCTGTTTTTT. Translation gives CASRLTDTGELFF.

The V and J genes are TRBV15 and TRBJ1-6; unclear D gene. In germline, CDR1 is LNHNV, CDR2 YYDKDF (reference sequence). V dropped 3 bases and J dropped 7 bases, with 13 bases sitting between them. This CDR3 contains 15 residues. Written as DNA, the CDR3 is TGTGCCACCAGCAGGAGGGCCGCACGGAATTCACCCCTCCACTTT. Protein sequence: CATSRRAARNSPLHF.

The chain is built from TRBV10-1 and TRBJ2-3, with 8 bases fitting TRBD1. Germline V gene lookup returns CDR1 WNHNN and CDR2 SYGVQD (reference sequence). After removal of 8 bases from V and 6 bases from J, the junction contained 7 bases not matched to a gene. This CDR3 has 13 residues. CDR3 bases: TGCGCCAGCCAAAGGACAGGGTTGGATACGCAGTATTTT. This sequence encodes CASQRTGLDTQYF.

V is TRBV19 and J is TRBJ1-2; 7 nucleotides align to TRBD1. Germline lookup yields CDR1 LNHDA and CDR2 SQIVND (reference sequence). This CDR3 has 15 residues. Trimming cost V 5 bases and J 10 bases; bases outside gene matches: 16. The chain's CDR3 is CASSSLQGQPAFYTF. The CDR3 coding sequence is TGTGCCAGTAGTTCTCTGCAGGGACAGCCCGCCTTCTACACCTTC. Based on the CDR3 plus reference TRBV19 and TRBJ1-2, the full variable domain is DGGITQSPKYLFRKEGQNVTLSCEQNLNHDAMYWYRQDPGQGLRLIYYSQIVNDFQKGDIAEGYSVSREKKESFPLTVTSAQKNPTAFYLCASSSLQGQPAFYTFGSGTRLTVV.

This clone was recorded a few times. The chain joins TRBV6-1 to TRBJ2-1, with D unresolved. The CDR3 covers 15 residues. CDR1 and CDR2 from the germline V gene are MNHNS and SASEGT. V shed 3 bases and J shed 0 bases, with 9 bases lying between them. Here the CDR3 reads CASSEPSSSYNEQFF. In nucleotides, the CDR3 is TGTGCCAGCAGTGAGCCTTCCAGCTCCTACAATGAGCAGTTCTTC.

The V and J genes are TRBV5-4 and TRBJ2-5; D may be TRBD2 (6 bases). The CDR3 sequence is 13 residues long. Between the trimmed V and J ends, which lost 0 bases and 6 bases, there was a span of 9 bases. Germline values: CDR1 SGHNT, CDR2 YYREEE (reference sequence). The CDR3 region has the DNA TGTGCCAGCAGCTTGGCGGGAGAAAAGACCCAGTACTTC. As protein: CASSLAGEKTQYF. Drawing the rest from reference TRBV5-4 and TRBJ2-5, the complete variable domain is ETGVTQSPTHLIKTRGQQVTLRCSSQSGHNTVSWYQQALGQGPQFIFQYYREEENGRGNFPPRFSGLQFPNYSSELNVNALELDDSALYLCASSLAGEKTQYFGPGTRLLVL.

The chain employs TRBV30 and TRBJ1-5; TRBD1 aligns across 9 bases. Germline assignment: CDR1 GTSNPN and CDR2 SVGIG (reference sequence). V lost 0 bases to trimming and J lost 3 bases; unmatched junction nucleotides: 15. The CDR3 is 19 residues long. This chain's CDR3 is CAWSVGVTGTGTLNQPQHF. DNA of the CDR3: TGTGCCTGGAGTGTAGGGGTCACCGGGACAGGGACCCTCAATCAGCCCCAGCATTTT.

The chain carries TRBV4-1 and TRBJ2-7; TRBD1 agrees at 7 bases. The germline CDR1 and CDR2 sequences are MGHRA and YSYEKL. This CDR3 is built from 16 residues. V shed 1 base, J shed 2 bases, and the junction held 8 bases outside the gene matches. CDR3 loop: CASSQGQGPPTYEQYF. In DNA, the CDR3 is TGCGCCAGCAGCCAAGGACAGGGCCCTCCTACCTACGAGCAGTACTTC.

V gene TRBV5-1 combines with J gene TRBJ2-1, with TRBD2 matching over 7 bases. J gave up 0 bases and V 1 base, and 10 bases lay outside the gene matches. Germline V lookup: CDR1 SGHRS, CDR2 YFSETQ. The CDR3 is 18 amino acids. The CDR3 DNA follows: TGCGCCAGCAGCTTGAGAACCACTAGCGCTCACTCCTACAATGAGCAGTTCTTC. It specifies CASSLRTTSAHSYNEQFF.

This clone showed up just a few times. The rearrangement joins TRBV5-6 to TRBJ1-1; a possible D gene is TRBD1 (5 bases). Germline V gene sequence: CDR1 SGHDT, CDR2 YYEEEE. The CDR3 has 13 amino acids. Trimming took 5 bases from V and 8 from J, leaving 16 bases between them. The CDR3 here is CASSETEIGEAFF. The DNA of the CDR3 is TGTGCCAGCAGTGAGACAGAGATTGGGGAAGCTTTCTTT.